Sequencing of this T cell receptor beta chain was carried out in a study of shared T cell receptors in the human thymus. TCRdb keeps only in-frame clones here, not all; method: immunoSEQ multiplex PCR. The sample carries approximately 660,000 clones, approximately 88% recorded once. This CDR3 region has 15 residues. Germline assignment: CDR1 SEHNR and CDR2 FQNEAQ (reference sequence). Trimming took off 5 bases at V and 2 bases at J, with 16 bases between the two ends. This sample also belongs to another study, concerning human thymus T cells. This second study says: Corrective heart surgery yielded the resections from which the thymus tissue came.

The rearrangement joins TRBV7-9 to TRBJ2-7; TRBD2 is a possible D gene (6 bases). The specimen was thymocytes. The source is a boy younger than two with a congenital heart defect. In nucleotides, the CDR3 is TGTGCCAGCAGCGCCACGGGGGTCGGAGCCTACGAGCAGTACTTC. It yields the protein CASSATGVGAYEQYF. Using reference TRBV7-9 and TRBJ2-7 for the parts outside the CDR3, the full variable domain is DTGVSQNPRHKITKRGQNVTFRCDPISEHNRLYWYRQTLGQGPEFLTYFQNEAQLEKSRLLSDRFSAERPKGSFSTLEIQRTEQGDSAMYLCASSATGVGAYEQYFGPGTRLTVT.